This T cell receptor beta chain derives from a study of glioma-infiltrating T cells. The V end was cut by 5 bases, the J end by 1 base, with 9 bases between. This CDR3 spans 14 amino acids. The germline CDR1 and CDR2 sequences are SEHNR and FQNEAQ (reference sequence). Using RNA template, CDR3s of TCR alpha and beta were amplified with iRepertoire arm-PCR. TCRdb independently ran MiXCR on the multiplex PCR reads; one entry per CDR3 protein. This sample yields 44,000 or so distinct CDR3 sequences, of which around 24% are seen a single time; roughly 6.1% belongs to the top ten. This clonotype was picked up many times.

The rearrangement uses TRBV7-9 and TRBJ1-3; D gene ambiguous. This sequence was found in a human donor with low-grade glioma or glioblastoma, undergoing nonglioma brain surgery, or in good health (not recorded which). Sequences were obtained from glioma tissue, nonneoplastic brain tissue, or PBMCs (not recorded which). CDR3 nucleotide sequence: TGTGCCAGCAGCCCAGCGGGGTCTGGAAACACCATATATTTT. Amino acid sequence: CASSPAGSGNTIYF. The full variable domain, rest sourced from reference TRBV7-9 and TRBJ1-3, is DTGVSQNPRHKITKRGQNVTFRCDPISEHNRLYWYRQTLGQGPEFLTYFQNEAQLEKSRLLSDRFSAERPKGSFSTLEIQRTEQGDSAMYLCASSPAGSGNTIYFGEGSWLTVV.